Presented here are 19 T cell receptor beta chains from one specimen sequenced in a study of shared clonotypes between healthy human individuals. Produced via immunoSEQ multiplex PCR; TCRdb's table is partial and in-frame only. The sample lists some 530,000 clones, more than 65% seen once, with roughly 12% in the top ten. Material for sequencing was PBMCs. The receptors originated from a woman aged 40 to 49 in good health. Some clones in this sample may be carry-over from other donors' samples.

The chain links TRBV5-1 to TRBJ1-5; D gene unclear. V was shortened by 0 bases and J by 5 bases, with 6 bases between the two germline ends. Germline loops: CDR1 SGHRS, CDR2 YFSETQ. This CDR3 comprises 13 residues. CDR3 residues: CASSLGEYQPQHF. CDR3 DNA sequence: TGCGCCAGCAGCTTGGGAGAGTATCAGCCCCAGCATTTT.

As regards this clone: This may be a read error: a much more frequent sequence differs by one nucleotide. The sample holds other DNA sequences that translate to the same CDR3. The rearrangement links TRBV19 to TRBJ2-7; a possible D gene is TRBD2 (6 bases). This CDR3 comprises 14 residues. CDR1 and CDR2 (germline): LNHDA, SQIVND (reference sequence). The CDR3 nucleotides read TGTGCTAGTAGTGAACAACGACTAGTGGATGAGCAGTACTTC. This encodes CASSEQRLVDEQYF.

DNA of the CDR3: TGTGCCAGCAGTGAATATCAGCGTGAGCAGTTCTTC. This gives the protein CASSEYQREQFF. This sequence joins TRBV25-1 and TRBJ2-1; D not resolved. The length of the CDR3 is 12 residues. V lost 0 bases, J lost 9 bases, and 6 bases lay in between. Germline V gene sequence: CDR1 MGHDK, CDR2 SYGVNS.

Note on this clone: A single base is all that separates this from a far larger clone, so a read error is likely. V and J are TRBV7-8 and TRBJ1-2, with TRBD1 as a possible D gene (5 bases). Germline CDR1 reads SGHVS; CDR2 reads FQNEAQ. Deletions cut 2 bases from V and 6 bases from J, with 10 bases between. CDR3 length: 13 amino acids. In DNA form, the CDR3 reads TGTGCCAGCAGCTTATTGACAGAGGATGGCTACACCTTC. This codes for CASSLLTEDGYTF.

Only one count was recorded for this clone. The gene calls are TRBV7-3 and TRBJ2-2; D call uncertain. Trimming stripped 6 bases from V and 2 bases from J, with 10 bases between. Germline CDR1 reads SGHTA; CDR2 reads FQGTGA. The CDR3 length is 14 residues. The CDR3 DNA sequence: TGTGCCAGCAGGGACGGACCAAACACCGGGGAGCTGTTTTTT. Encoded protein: CASRDGPNTGELFF.

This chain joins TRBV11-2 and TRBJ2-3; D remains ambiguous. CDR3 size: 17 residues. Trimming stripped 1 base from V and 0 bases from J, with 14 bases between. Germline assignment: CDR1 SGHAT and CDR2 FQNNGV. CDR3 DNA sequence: TGTGCCAGCAGCTTAGCGCTAGTAGCAGCTAGCACAGATACGCAGTATTTT. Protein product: CASSLALVAASTDTQYF. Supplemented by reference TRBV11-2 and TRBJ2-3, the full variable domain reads EAGVAQSPRYKIIEKRQSVAFWCNPISGHATLYWYQQILGQGPKLLIQFQNNGVVDDSQLPKDRFSAERLKGVDSTLKIQPAKLEDSAVYLCASSLALVAASTDTQYFGPGTRLTVL.

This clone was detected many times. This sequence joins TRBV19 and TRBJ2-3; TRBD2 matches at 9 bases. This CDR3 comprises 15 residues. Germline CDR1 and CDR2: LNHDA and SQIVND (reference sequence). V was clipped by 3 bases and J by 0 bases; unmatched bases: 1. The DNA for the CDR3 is TGTGCCAGTAGTATGCTAGCGGGAAGCACAGATACGCAGTATTTT. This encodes CASSMLAGSTDTQYF.

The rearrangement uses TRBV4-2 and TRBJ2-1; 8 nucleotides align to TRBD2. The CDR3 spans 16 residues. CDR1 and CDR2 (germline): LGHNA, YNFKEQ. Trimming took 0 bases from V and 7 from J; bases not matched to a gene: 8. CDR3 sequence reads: CASSQEILAEPNEQFF. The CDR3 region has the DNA TGTGCCAGCAGCCAAGAGATACTAGCGGAGCCGAATGAGCAGTTCTTC.

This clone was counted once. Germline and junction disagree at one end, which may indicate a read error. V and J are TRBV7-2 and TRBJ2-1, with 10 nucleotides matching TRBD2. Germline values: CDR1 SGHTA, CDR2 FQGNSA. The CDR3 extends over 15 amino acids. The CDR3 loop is CASRYLAGAYDEQFF. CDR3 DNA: TGTGCCAGCAGGTACCTAGCGGGAGCCTACGATGAGCAGTTCTTC.

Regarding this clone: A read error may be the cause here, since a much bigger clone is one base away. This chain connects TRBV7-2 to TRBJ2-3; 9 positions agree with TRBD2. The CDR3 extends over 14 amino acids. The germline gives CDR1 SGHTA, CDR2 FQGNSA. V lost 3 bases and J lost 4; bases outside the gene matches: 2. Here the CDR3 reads CASSLGLAADTQYF. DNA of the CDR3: TGTGCCAGCAGCTTGGGACTAGCAGCAGATACGCAGTATTTT.

The CDR3 loop is CASSLIRGQGYGYTF. The CDR3 coding sequence is TGTGCCAGCAGTTTAATAAGGGGCCAAGGGTATGGCTACACCTTC. This chain uses TRBV28 with TRBJ1-2; tentatively, D is TRBD1 (5 bases). Germline V gene data show CDR1 as MDHEN and CDR2 as SYDVKM. V lost 2 bases, J lost 5 bases, and 15 bases lay in between. The CDR3 consists of 15 residues.

The CDR3 DNA follows: TGTGCCAGCAGCTTAGTGGCGGGAGGGAGCACAGATACGCAGTATTTT. This sequence encodes CASSLVAGGSTDTQYF. The chain links TRBV7-3 to TRBJ2-3, with TRBD2 matching 9 bases. This CDR3 comprises 16 residues. With 2 bases clipped from V and 0 bases from J, the junction kept 3 bases outside the gene matches. Per germline, CDR1 SGHTA and CDR2 FQGTGA.

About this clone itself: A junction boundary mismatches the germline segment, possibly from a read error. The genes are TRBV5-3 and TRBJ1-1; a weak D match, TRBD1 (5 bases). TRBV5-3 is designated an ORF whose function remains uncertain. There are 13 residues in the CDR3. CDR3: CASSLGPGRVAFF. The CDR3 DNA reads TGTGCCAGCAGCTTGGGACCCGGACGTGTAGCTTTCTTT.

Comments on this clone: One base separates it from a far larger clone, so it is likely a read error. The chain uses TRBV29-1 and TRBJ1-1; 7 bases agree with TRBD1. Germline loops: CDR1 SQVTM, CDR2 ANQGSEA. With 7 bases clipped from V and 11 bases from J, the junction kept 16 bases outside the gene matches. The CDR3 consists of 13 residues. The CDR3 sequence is CSALPPTGFSAFF. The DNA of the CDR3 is TGCAGCGCCTTGCCGCCGACAGGGTTTAGCGCTTTCTTT.

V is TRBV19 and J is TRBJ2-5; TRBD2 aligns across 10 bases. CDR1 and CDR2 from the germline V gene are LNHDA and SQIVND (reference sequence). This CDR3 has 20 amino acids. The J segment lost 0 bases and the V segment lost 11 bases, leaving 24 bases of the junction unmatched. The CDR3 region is CAGLPGDASGRGVDQETQYF. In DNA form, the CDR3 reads TGTGCCGGCCTCCCGGGGGATGCTAGCGGGAGAGGAGTGGACCAAGAGACCCAGTACTTC.

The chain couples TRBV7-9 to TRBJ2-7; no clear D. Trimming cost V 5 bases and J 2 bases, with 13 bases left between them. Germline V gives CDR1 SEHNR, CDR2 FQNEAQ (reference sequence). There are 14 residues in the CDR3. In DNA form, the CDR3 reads TGTGCCAGCAGCCACCCGGCCCTTCCCTACGAGCAGTACTTC. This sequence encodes CASSHPALPYEQYF.

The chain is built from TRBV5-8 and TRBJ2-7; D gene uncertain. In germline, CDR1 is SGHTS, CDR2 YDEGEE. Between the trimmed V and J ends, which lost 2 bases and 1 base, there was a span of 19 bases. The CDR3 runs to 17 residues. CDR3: CASSLRIGRTRSYEQYF. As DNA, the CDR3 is TGTGCCAGCAGCTTACGGATCGGACGAACCCGTTCCTACGAGCAGTACTTC.

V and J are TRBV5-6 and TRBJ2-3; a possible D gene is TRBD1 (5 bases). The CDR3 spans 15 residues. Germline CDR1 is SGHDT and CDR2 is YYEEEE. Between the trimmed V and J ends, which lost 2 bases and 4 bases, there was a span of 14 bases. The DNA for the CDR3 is TGTGCCAGCAGCTTAGGCGGATGGGGCTCAGATACGCAGTATTTT. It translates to CASSLGGWGSDTQYF.

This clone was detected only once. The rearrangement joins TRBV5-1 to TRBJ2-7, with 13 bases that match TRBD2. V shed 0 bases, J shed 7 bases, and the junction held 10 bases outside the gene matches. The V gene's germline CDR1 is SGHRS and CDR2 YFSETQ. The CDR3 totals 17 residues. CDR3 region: CASSLALGTSGDAEQYF. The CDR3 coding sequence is TGCGCCAGCAGCTTGGCCCTCGGGACTAGCGGGGATGCAGAGCAGTACTTC.